This TCR beta chain was sequenced during a study of long-term antiretroviral therapy in people with HIV. Points from the study as a whole: Clones expanded before ART dominated the repertoire at all time points.

Germline V CDR1 and CDR2: SGHVS, FQNEAQ. The length of the CDR3 is 16 residues. The ends were cut back, 4 bases at V and 0 bases at J, with 13 bases in the middle. Details on this clone: Its antigen is unidentified.

Survey level was the resolution at which the v3.0 immunoSEQ assay ran. Sequencing was directed toward roughly 40,000-55,000 T-cell genomes in each sample. TCRdb keeps only in-frame clones here, not all; method: immunoSEQ multiplex PCR. The data hold about 27,000 clones, with over 80% observed a single time. The clonotype comes from a young man with HIV. The V call is TRBV7-8, the J call TRBJ2-1; D uncertain. The sample in question was unsorted PBMCs, obtained 0.8 years before starting antiretroviral therapy. DNA for the CDR3: TGTGCCAGCAGCTACCTAGAGATTTCCTCCTACAATGAGCAGTTCTTC. It yields the protein CASSYLEISSYNEQFF.